Each of the 15 T cell receptor beta chains below was sequenced from the same sample in a study of shared clonotypes between healthy human individuals. Generated by immunoSEQ multiplex PCR, the TCRdb table keeps only in-frame clones and is missing some. Among around 550,000 clones listed, about 95% were seen once. CD45RO-negative cells were positively selected for CCR7, leaving out terminally differentiated effector memory CD45RA+ cells. Source material: naive CD8+ T cells sorted from blood. The receptors come from a woman aged 25 to 45 in good health.

The chain links TRBV15 to TRBJ2-1, with D possibly TRBD2 on 5 matching bases. The CDR3 contains 14 residues. V lost 3 bases and J lost 7, with 13 bases in between. Germline V gene sequence: CDR1 LNHNV, CDR2 YYDKDF (reference sequence). CDR3: CATSSLFLANEQFF. The CDR3 DNA is TGTGCCACCAGCAGCTTATTTTTAGCGAATGAGCAGTTCTTC.

The V and J genes are TRBV4-1 and TRBJ2-7; D might be TRBD1 (6 bases). In germline, CDR1 is MGHRA, CDR2 YSYEKL. The CDR3 is made up of 16 amino acids. V was shortened by 1 base and J by 0 bases, with 13 bases between the two germline ends. Here the CDR3 reads CASSQVLQGYSYEQYF. The CDR3 DNA reads TGCGCCAGCAGCCAAGTCCTTCAGGGGTACTCCTACGAGCAGTACTTC.

The genes are TRBV6-5 and TRBJ1-4, with 10 bases aligning to TRBD1. This CDR3 contains 13 residues. Per the germline V gene, CDR1 is MNHEY and CDR2 is SVGAGI. V shed 5 bases, J shed 6 bases, and the junction held 0 bases outside the gene matches. The CDR3 DNA is TGTGCCAGCAGTGGGACAGGGGATGAAAAACTGTTTTTT. Protein sequence: CASSGTGDEKLFF.

The chain employs TRBV9 and TRBJ2-7, with 12 bases lining up with TRBD2. Per the germline V gene, CDR1 is SGDLS and CDR2 is YYNGEE. This CDR3 is built from 16 residues. Trimming took 8 bases from V and 1 from J; bases not matched to a gene: 10. The CDR3: CARWTSGKPQSYEQYF. The CDR3 DNA sequence: TGTGCCAGATGGACTAGCGGGAAACCCCAATCCTACGAGCAGTACTTC.

J is TRBJ1-1 and V is TRBV28; 10 bases map to TRBD1. V trimming: 3 bases; J trimming: 3 bases; junction bases outside the gene matches: 7. This CDR3 has 16 amino acids. CDR1 and CDR2 from the germline V gene are MDHEN and SYDVKM. In DNA form, the CDR3 reads TGTGCCAGCAGTTTCTCCCTGGACAGGGGGGACACTGAAGCTTTCTTT. Translated, it gives CASSFSLDRGDTEAFF. Together with reference TRBV28 and TRBJ1-1, the CDR3 gives the full variable domain: DVKVTQSSRYLVKRTGEKVFLECVQDMDHENMFWYRQDPGLGLRLIYFSYDVKMKEKGDIPEGYSVSREKKERFSLILESASTNQTSMYLCASSFSLDRGDTEAFFGQGTRLTVV.

This chain joins TRBV6-9 and TRBJ2-7; either TRBD1 or TRBD2 may supply D (6 bases each). The CDR3 contains 15 residues. The ends were cut back, 1 base at V and 5 bases at J, with 15 bases in the middle. Germline V gives CDR1 MNHGY, CDR2 SVAAGI. As DNA, the CDR3 is TGTGCCAGCAGTTATTGTGGGGGGCGCAAGCACGAGCAGTACTTC. Protein sequence: CASSYCGGRKHEQYF.

CDR3 in DNA: TGTGCCAGTACAGCGGGGACAGCGGACTACGAGCAGTACTTC. Translated, it gives CASTAGTADYEQYF. The chain carries TRBV19 and TRBJ2-7; D possibly matches TRBD1 or TRBD2 (7 bases each). Germline loops: CDR1 LNHDA, CDR2 SQIVND (reference sequence). The CDR3 length is 14 residues. V lost 7 bases to trimming and J lost 3 bases, with 16 bases between them.

The V gene is TRBV7-9, the J gene TRBJ2-7; D is unresolved. Trimming took off 3 bases at V and 8 bases at J, with 8 bases between the two ends. Germline CDR1 and CDR2: SEHNR and FQNEAQ (reference sequence). This CDR3 region has 11 residues. The CDR3 region has the DNA TGTGCCAGCAGCTTCGGAAGCCAGCAGTACTTC. This encodes CASSFGSQQYF.

The gene calls are TRBV6-5 and TRBJ1-2, with unresolved D. V was cut by 2 bases and J by 4 bases, with 17 bases left in between. The CDR3 runs to 16 residues. The V gene's germline CDR1 is MNHEY and CDR2 SVGAGI. The CDR3 DNA reads TGTGCCAGCAGTTACCGTGACACAAACGTCGGCTATGGCTACACCTTC. Amino acids: CASSYRDTNVGYGYTF.

The chain uses TRBV7-8 and TRBJ2-7, with TRBD1 matching 9 bases. The length of the CDR3 is 14 residues. The germline CDR1 and CDR2 sequences are SGHVS and FQNEAQ. V gave up 3 bases and J gave up 0 bases; unmatched junction bases: 0. CDR3: CASSLTGGSYEQYF. The DNA of the CDR3 is TGTGCCAGCAGCTTGACAGGGGGCTCCTACGAGCAGTACTTC. The variable domain in full, completed from reference TRBV7-8 and TRBJ2-7, reads GAGVSQSPRYKVAKRGQDVALRCDPISGHVSLFWYQQALGQGPEFLTYFQNEAQLDKSGLPSDRFFAERPEGSVSTLKIQRTQQEDSAVYLCASSLTGGSYEQYFGPGTRLTVT.

The chain carries TRBV10-3 and TRBJ2-1; 7 bases agree with TRBD2. V trimming: 6 bases; J trimming: 1 base; junction bases outside the gene matches: 6. CDR3 size: 15 residues. The germline CDR1 and CDR2 sequences are ENHRY and SYGVKD. The CDR3 is CAIRVGGSSYNEQFF. CDR3 nucleotides: TGTGCCATCAGAGTAGGCGGGAGTTCCTACAATGAGCAGTTCTTC.

The chain employs TRBV15 and TRBJ2-5; 7 bases map to TRBD1. V trimming: 4 bases; J trimming: 2 bases; junction bases outside the gene matches: 10. CDR1 and CDR2 from the germline V gene are LNHNV and YYDKDF (reference sequence). The CDR3 contains 16 residues. The CDR3 DNA reads TGTGCCACCAGCATCCTCTTGCCGGGACAGCAAGAGACCCAGTACTTC. It encodes CATSILLPGQQETQYF. The full variable domain, with the rest looked up from reference TRBV15 and TRBJ2-5, is DAMVIQNPRYQVTQFGKPVTLSCSQTLNHNVMYWYQQKSSQAPKLLFHYYDKDFNNEADTPDNFQSRRPNTSFCFLDIRSPGLGDTAMYLCATSILLPGQQETQYFGPGTRLLVL.

The chain is built from TRBV28 and TRBJ2-5; unclear D gene. The germline V gene encodes CDR1 MDHEN and CDR2 SYDVKM. Trimming removed 2 bases at V and 7 bases at J, with 17 bases between. There are 15 residues in the CDR3. The DNA for the CDR3 is TGTGCCAGCAGTTTACAGCCCCCCCCTCTAGGGACCCAGTACTTC. Residues: CASSLQPPPLGTQYF.

The chain recombines TRBV6-5 with TRBJ1-1; D is uncertain. This CDR3 is built from 12 residues. With 7 bases removed from V and 3 bases from J, the gap between germline ends came to 9 bases. Germline CDR1 is MNHEY and CDR2 is SVGAGI. CDR3 in DNA: TGTGCCAGCACCCTGTTTGACACTGAAGCTTTCTTT. Amino acids: CASTLFDTEAFF.

V is TRBV6-6 and J is TRBJ1-1; 8 bases align to TRBD1. The germline V gene encodes CDR1 MNHNY and CDR2 SVGAGI (reference sequence). This CDR3 has 14 amino acids. The V gene end was trimmed by 5 bases and the J gene end by 7 bases; junction bases not matched to a gene: 9. CDR3 bases: TGTGCCAGCAGTCTGACCAGGGGGCAGAGTGAAGCTTTCTTT. It encodes CASSLTRGQSEAFF.